This T cell receptor beta chain was found in a study of T cells in Graves' hyperthyroidism and ophthalmopathy (dated by TCRdb to about 2019). Study-wide context: Peripheral blood was sampled at the time of initial diagnosis, prior to any treatment. To identify distinguishing TCR V-J signatures, a discovery cohort of roughly 100 patients was used, comprising 40 to 45 with Graves' ophthalmopathy and around 57 with stable Graves' hyperthyroidism. Prospective prediction of ophthalmopathy was tested in an independent validation cohort of 18 to 20 hyperthyroidism patients and 17 patients who later progressed to ophthalmopathy. For training and testing, the 110 or so patients in the discovery cohort were randomly divided in a 7:3 ratio. Thyroid tissue and blood T-cell repertoires from several Graves' hyperthyroidism patients were also compared in the study. After sampling, hyperthyroidism patients received methimazole starting at 30 mg daily, and ophthalmopathy patients received high-dose intravenous methylprednisolone. TCR Vbeta CDR3 sequencing of roughly 140 peripheral blood samples (under 45 ophthalmopathy, 75 or so hyperthyroidism and roughly 17 progressor patients) is reported in the paper.

The germline V gene (reference sequence) sets CDR1 to LNHDA and CDR2 to SQIVND. The CDR3 has 17 amino acids, counting the end cysteine and phenylalanine. Just CDR3 DNA is preserved here, 51 bases in frame from base 1. Trimming costs V 3 bases and J 6 bases, and their ends lie 20 bases apart. Here is what the overall study found, with its caveats: Ophthalmopathy was separated from stable hyperthyroidism by a 13 V-J signature model, with over 85% sensitivity and 81% to 82% specificity obtained in cross-validation and 80%/75% obtained in testing. In validation, progression to ophthalmopathy was predicted by the model with more than 65% sensitivity and roughly 76% specificity, a median of 6.5 months before onset. No statistical method was used to fix the sample size in advance, and group allocation was not hidden from the investigators. Most expanded thyroid clonotypes (frequency above 0.001) were also detected in blood, suggesting blood repertoires may reflect thyroid immune responses.

The TCR beta CDR3 regions were amplified from the RNA transcripts. A first-round RT-PCR of the TCR CDR3 used the HTBI primer set with the Qiagen OneStep RT-PCR kit. A second multiplex PCR round built the libraries, followed by size selection and purification. Sequencing of the libraries was done on an Illumina HiSeq2000 using paired-end 100 bp reads. As for how the authors treated the data: SOAPnuke was used to process the raw data, throwing out any read that contained adapters or uncalled bases, had a mean Phred below 15, or lacked an exact constant-primer or identifier match. COPE v1.2.5 was used to merge the high-quality paired reads, and each unique nucleotide sequence was defined as a clonotype. MiTCR v1.1 was used to align the clonotypes against IMGT TRBV, TRBD and TRBJ reference segments. The analysis included only V-J combinations with a frequency above 0.0001, which together covered over 98% of the repertoires. The TCS score was defined as the ratio of F50 (clonal expansion) to E x V (chaos), calculated using BLOSUM62-based TCRdist between CDR3 peptides within each V-J. Welch's t-statistics and random forest reduced around 550 V-J features to 13, which were used in a naive Bayes classifier (R e1071). TCRdb trimmed the raw reads at Q25, called clones with MiXCR and kept productive beta chains. Each record represents a unique CDR3 protein, reported with the most common genes and DNA among its rows. These V and J calls derive from TCRdb rather than the authors' analysis. This sample has around 340,000 distinct CDR3 sequences in its table, and around a sixth of those were observed once. The ten largest account for around 47% of the sample.

Graves' hyperthyroidism was defined as stable when no progression to ophthalmopathy occurred over 18 months of follow-up. Hyperthyroidism patients were newly diagnosed, with disease duration under 2 months, and aged 18 to 65 years. The study excluded patients with uncontrolled infections, other autoimmune diseases, pregnancy or lactation. Diagnoses were based on clinical symptoms, serum thyroxine and TRAb, thyroid ultrasound and orbital computed tomography. PBMCs were separated from 10 ml of fresh peripheral blood using Ficoll-Paque density gradient centrifugation. Trizol reagent was used to extract total RNA, and RNA quality was then checked on an Agilent 2100 Bioanalyzer. In regard to this clonotype: What antigen it recognizes has not been identified. No much larger clone exists at a distance of one base, and base qualities are not known.

Sequencing was carried out using blood. The sequence derives from a woman in her forties or fifties with Graves' hyperthyroidism. The chain joins TRBV19 to TRBJ2-2; a confident D gene designation cannot be given. The DNA sequence follows: TGTGCCAGTAGTATGGGATCGGGTGGGTTCTTTGCCGGGGAGCTGTTTTTT. Translated, it gives CASSMGSGGFFAGELFF.